The present T cell receptor beta chain was sequenced within a study of CXCR3-negative and CXCR3-positive naive CD8 T cells. The CDR3 contains 16 residues. CDR1 MNHNY and CDR2 SVGAGI come from the germline V gene (reference sequence). Remarks on this clonotype: Its antigen is as yet unknown.

UMI-labeled TRB cDNA libraries were prepared by 5' RACE. Reanalyzing the 5' RACE reads, TCRdb keeps one entry per CDR3 protein, without DNA. Recorded for this sample: under 85,000 distinct CDR3 sequences. The CD45RO-CCR7+CD27+CD95- phenotype denoted naive CD8+ T cells. Study-wide results and limits: Naive CXCR3-positive cells had TRB CDR3s more hydrophobic than those of CXCR3-negative naive cells.

The sequencing sample was made of naive CXCR3+ CD8+ T cells from blood. Subset meaning: CD45RO-CCR7+CD27+CD95- naive CD8+ T cells expressing CXCR3 (TNR3+). The chain uses TRBV6-6 and TRBJ2-1; TCRdb calls TRBD2, which cannot be checked without DNA. The receptor comes from a human donor in good health. Some clones in this sample may be carry-over from other donors' samples. The chain's CDR3 is CASSRSGLADYNEQLF.